The 16 T cell receptor beta chains in this list originate from one sample, sequenced in a study of chemoradiotherapy in HPV16-positive cancers. Profiling relied on immunoSEQ multiplex PCR, and the TCRdb table lists in-frame clones only, not all of them. This sample yields approximately 50,000 clones, of which roughly 90% are seen a single time; 2.5% to 4% belongs to the top ten. The input for sequencing was blood, taken from a patient who underwent chemoradiotherapy. The receptors derive from a human donor with HPV-associated anogenital cancer.

The rearrangement links TRBV7-2 to TRBJ2-3, with 8 bases lining up with TRBD1. The CDR3 totals 15 residues. Germline CDR1 SGHTA, CDR2 FQGNSA. V trimming: 4 bases; J trimming: 1 base; junction bases outside the gene matches: 4. DNA for the CDR3: TGTGCCAGCAGCTCCCGGACAGGGCGCACAGATACGCAGTATTTT. Translated: CASSSRTGRTDTQYF.

CDR3 bases: TGTGCCAGCAGTTACGCGCAGAACACTGAAGCTTTCTTT. Its protein is CASSYAQNTEAFF. This chain connects TRBV6-5 to TRBJ1-1; no clear D gene. Trimming shortened V by 2 bases and J by 1 base, and 5 bases separated the two germline ends. CDR3 length equals 13 residues. Germline CDR1 reads MNHEY; CDR2 reads SVGAGI.

The J gene is TRBJ2-5, the V gene TRBV5-1; D remains ambiguous. This CDR3 region has 15 residues. The germline CDR1 and CDR2 sequences are SGHRS and YFSETQ. Trimming left V 2 bases short and J 0 bases short, with 11 bases between. The CDR3 bases are TGCGCCAGCAGCTTTAACCCCACCTACCAAGAGACCCAGTACTTC. Residues: CASSFNPTYQETQYF.

The V call is TRBV5-6, the J call TRBJ2-5; 8 bases are a match to TRBD2. The CDR3 consists of 13 residues. Looked up from germline, CDR1 is SGHDT and CDR2 is YYEEEE. With 1 base clipped from V and 4 bases from J, the junction kept 0 bases outside the gene matches. The DNA for the CDR3 is TGTGCCAGCAGCTTGCGGGGGGGAGAGACCCAGTACTTC. It encodes CASSLRGGETQYF.

This clone is medium-sized within its sample. The CDR3 DNA reads as TGTGCCAGCAGCCCAAGCGTCGGCTCCTACGAGCAGTACTTC. This gives the protein CASSPSVGSYEQYF. The chain couples TRBV5-4 to TRBJ2-7; D gene unclear. The CDR3 has 14 amino acids. Trimming shortened V by 4 bases and J by 0 bases, and 11 bases separated the two germline ends. Germline V gives CDR1 SGHNT, CDR2 YYREEE (reference sequence).

This clone showed up just once. The J gene is TRBJ1-1, the V gene TRBV6-1, with TRBD1 as a possible D gene (6 bases). The CDR3 covers 15 residues. V was cut by 2 bases and J by 4 bases, with 14 bases left in between. CDR1 and CDR2 (germline): MNHNS, SASEGT. The CDR3 DNA reads TGTGCCAGCAGTGAAATGTCAGGGGTGGGCACTGAAGCTTTCTTT. This translates into CASSEMSGVGTEAFF.

The chain employs TRBV7-8 and TRBJ2-7, with 8 nucleotides matching TRBD2. The CDR3 has 14 residues. Germline V gives CDR1 SGHVS, CDR2 FQNEAQ. The trim removed 6 bases at V and 2 bases at J, leaving 6 bases unmatched. The CDR3 DNA follows: TGTGCCAGCAGTTCACGGGAGGGGGCCTACGAGCAGTACTTC. Encoded protein: CASSSREGAYEQYF.

The chain recombines TRBV6-1 with TRBJ2-3; 8 nucleotides align to TRBD2. From germline, CDR1 is MNHNS and CDR2 SASEGT. The CDR3 is 15 amino acids. V lost 4 bases to trimming and J lost 5 bases; unmatched junction nucleotides: 8. The CDR3 bases are TGTGCCAGCAGTGGGATAGCGGGGAGGGAAGATACGCAGTATTTT. This codes for CASSGIAGREDTQYF.

V gene TRBV5-1 combines with J gene TRBJ2-1; possible D gene TRBD2, 5 bases. CDR1 and CDR2 (germline): SGHRS, YFSETQ. V lost 0 bases, J lost 6 bases, and 10 bases lay in between. The CDR3 sequence is 14 residues long. For the CDR3, the DNA is TGCGCCAGCAGCTTGGAGCTAGCTGGCAATGAGCAGTTCTTC. Translated, it gives CASSLELAGNEQFF.

The chain recombines TRBV5-1 with TRBJ2-5; the D gene could be TRBD1 or TRBD2 (6 bases each). Trimming shortened V by 4 bases and J by 2 bases, and 12 bases separated the two germline ends. This CDR3 is 14 amino acids long. Per the germline V gene, CDR1 is SGHRS and CDR2 is YFSETQ. This CDR3 is CASSPRRGQETQYF. The CDR3 DNA reads as TGCGCCAGCAGCCCACGGAGGGGGCAAGAGACCCAGTACTTC.

This clone was counted a single time. The genes are TRBV30 and TRBJ2-7, with TRBD2 matching over 7 bases. There are 14 residues in the CDR3. The V segment lost 2 bases and the J segment 6 bases; nucleotides outside the gene matches: 10. Germline lookup yields CDR1 GTSNPN and CDR2 SVGIG (reference sequence). CDR3 loop: CAWSPSGVGREQYF. The CDR3 nucleotides read TGTGCCTGGAGTCCTAGCGGAGTCGGTCGCGAGCAGTACTTC.

This chain connects TRBV9 to TRBJ1-5, with D unclear. Between the trimmed V and J ends, which lost 0 bases and 5 bases, there was a span of 15 bases. CDR3 length: 16 amino acids. The V gene's germline CDR1 is SGDLS and CDR2 YYNGEE. The DNA of the CDR3 is TGTGCCAGCAGCGTAGGACCGCACTTGGGAGATCAGCCCCAGCATTTT. Translation gives CASSVGPHLGDQPQHF.

This clone is a singleton in its sample. The chain is built from TRBV2 and TRBJ1-6; D not resolved. V lost 4 bases, J lost 0 bases, and 7 bases lay in between. Germline lookup yields CDR1 SNHLY and CDR2 FYNNEI. This CDR3 has 15 residues. Here the CDR3 reads CASSGSSSYNSPLHF. In DNA, the CDR3 is TGTGCCAGCAGTGGGAGCAGCTCCTATAATTCACCCCTCCACTTT.

This clone appeared a few times. The V gene is TRBV25-1, the J gene TRBJ2-3; possible D gene TRBD2, 5 bases. The CDR3 covers 14 residues. V lost 9 bases, J lost 2 bases, and 15 bases lay in between. The V gene's germline CDR1 is MGHDK and CDR2 SYGVNS. The CDR3 loop is CASSREGATDTQYF. The CDR3 region has the DNA TGTGCCAGTAGCCGTGAGGGAGCCACAGATACGCAGTATTTT.

The rearrangement links TRBV6-6 to TRBJ1-6; D remains unclear. V lost 1 base and J lost 6, with 13 bases in between. There are 16 residues in the CDR3. Germline CDR1 and CDR2: MNHNY and SVGAGI (reference sequence). Here the CDR3 DNA reads TGTGCCAGCAGTTACTTAGATCCGGATTCTAATTCACCCCTCCACTTT. Protein: CASSYLDPDSNSPLHF.

V usage is TRBV7-8 and J usage is TRBJ1-6; 7 nucleotides match TRBD1. This CDR3 has 14 amino acids. After removal of 5 bases from V and 8 bases from J, the junction contained 6 bases not matched to a gene. Per germline, CDR1 SGHVS and CDR2 FQNEAQ. The CDR3 DNA follows: TGTGCCAGCAGCCCGAGGCAGGGGGATTCACCCCTCCACTTT. Protein: CASSPRQGDSPLHF.